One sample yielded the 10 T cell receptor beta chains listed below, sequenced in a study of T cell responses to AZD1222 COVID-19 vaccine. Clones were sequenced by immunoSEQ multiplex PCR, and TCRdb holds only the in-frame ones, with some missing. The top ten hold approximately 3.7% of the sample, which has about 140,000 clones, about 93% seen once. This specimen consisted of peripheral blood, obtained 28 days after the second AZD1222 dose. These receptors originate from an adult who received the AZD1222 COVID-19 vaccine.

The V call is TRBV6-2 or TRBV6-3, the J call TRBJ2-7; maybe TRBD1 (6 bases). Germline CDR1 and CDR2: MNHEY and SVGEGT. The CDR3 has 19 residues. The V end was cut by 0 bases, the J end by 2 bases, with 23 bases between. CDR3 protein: CASSYSIYAFEDSPYEQYF. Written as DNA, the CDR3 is TGTGCCAGCAGTTACTCGATTTATGCTTTCGAGGACAGTCCCTACGAGCAGTACTTC.

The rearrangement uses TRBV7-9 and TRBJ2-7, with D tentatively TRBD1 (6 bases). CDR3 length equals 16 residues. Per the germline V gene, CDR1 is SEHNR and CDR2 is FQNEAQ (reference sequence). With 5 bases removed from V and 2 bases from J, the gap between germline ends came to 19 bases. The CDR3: CASSLLAGVGAYEQYF. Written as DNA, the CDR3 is TGTGCCAGCAGCCTCCTAGCAGGGGTTGGGGCCTACGAGCAGTACTTC.

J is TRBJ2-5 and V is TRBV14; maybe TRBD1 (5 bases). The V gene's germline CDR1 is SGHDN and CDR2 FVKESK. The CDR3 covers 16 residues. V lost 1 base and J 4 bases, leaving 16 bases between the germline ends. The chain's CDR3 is CASSQVTARTLETQYF. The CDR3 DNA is TGTGCCAGCAGCCAAGTGACAGCCCGAACCTTAGAGACCCAGTACTTC.

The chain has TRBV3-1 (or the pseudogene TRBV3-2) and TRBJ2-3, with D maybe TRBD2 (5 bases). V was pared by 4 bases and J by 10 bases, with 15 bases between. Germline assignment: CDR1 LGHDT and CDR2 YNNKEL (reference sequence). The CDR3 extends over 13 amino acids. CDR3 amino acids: CASSLRPQEAQYF. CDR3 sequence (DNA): TGTGCCAGCAGCCTAAGGCCCCAGGAGGCGCAGTATTTT.

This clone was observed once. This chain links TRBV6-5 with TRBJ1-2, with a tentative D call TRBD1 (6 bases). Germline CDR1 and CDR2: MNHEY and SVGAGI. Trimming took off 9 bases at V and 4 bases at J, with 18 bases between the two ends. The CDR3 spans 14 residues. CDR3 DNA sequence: TGTGCCAGTCGAAACAGGGATTATGTCTATGGCTACACCTTC. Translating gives CASRNRDYVYGYTF.

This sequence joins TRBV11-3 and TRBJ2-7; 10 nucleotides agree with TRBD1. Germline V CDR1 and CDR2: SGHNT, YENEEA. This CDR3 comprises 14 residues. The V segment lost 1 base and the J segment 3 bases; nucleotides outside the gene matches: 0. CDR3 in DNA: TGTGCCAGCAGCTTAGGGGACAGGGGCTACGAGCAGTACTTC. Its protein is CASSLGDRGYEQYF.

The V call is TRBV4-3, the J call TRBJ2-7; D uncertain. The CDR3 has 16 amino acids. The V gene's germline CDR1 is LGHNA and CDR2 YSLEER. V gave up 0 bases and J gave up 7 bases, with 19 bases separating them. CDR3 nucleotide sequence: TGCGCCAGCAGCCAAGATATTGAGACGGCCCACGGGGAGCAGTACTTC. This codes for CASSQDIETAHGEQYF.

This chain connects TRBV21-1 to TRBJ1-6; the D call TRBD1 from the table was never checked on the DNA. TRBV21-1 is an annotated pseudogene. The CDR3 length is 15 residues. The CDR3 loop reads CASSPWTGFSSPLHF. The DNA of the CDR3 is TGTGCCAGCAGCCCCTGGACAGGATTCAGTTCACCCCTCCACTTT.

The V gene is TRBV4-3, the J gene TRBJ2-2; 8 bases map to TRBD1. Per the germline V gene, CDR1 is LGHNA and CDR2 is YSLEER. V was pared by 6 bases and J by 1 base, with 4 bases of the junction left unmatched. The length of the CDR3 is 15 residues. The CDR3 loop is CASSWTGMNTGELFF. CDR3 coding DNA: TGCGCCAGCAGTTGGACAGGGATGAACACCGGGGAGCTGTTTTTT.

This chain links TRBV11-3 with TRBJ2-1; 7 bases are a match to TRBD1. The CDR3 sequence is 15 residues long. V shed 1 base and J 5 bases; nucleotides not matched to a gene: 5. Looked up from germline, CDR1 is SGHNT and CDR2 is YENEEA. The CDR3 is CASSLGDRADNEQFF. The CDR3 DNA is TGTGCCAGCAGCTTAGGAGACAGGGCTGACAATGAGCAGTTCTTC. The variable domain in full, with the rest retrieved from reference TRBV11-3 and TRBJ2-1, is EAGVVQSPRYKIIEKKQPVAFWCNPISGHNTLYWYLQNLGQGPELLIRYENEEAVDDSQLPKDRFSAERLKGVDSTLKIQPAELGDSAVYLCASSLGDRADNEQFFGPGTRLTVL.